The 24 T cell receptor beta chains reported below all come from one sample, sequenced in a study of early T cells in non-severe SARS-CoV-2 infection. Via MiXCR, TCRdb re-called the 5' RACE reads, giving one row per CDR3 protein. Found here are tens of thousands of distinct CDR3 sequences, 4% to 5% of them singletons; the top ten hold 15% to 20%. Sequenced material: whole blood. The source of these receptors is an adult who was a healthcare worker with PCR-confirmed SARS-CoV-2 infection or an uninfected control (not recorded which).

This clonotype was detected ten times or more. The chain carries TRBV4-2 and TRBJ2-7, with TRBD2 as a possible D gene (6 bases). The germline V gene encodes CDR1 LGHNA and CDR2 YNFKEQ. Trimming took off 0 bases at V and 9 bases at J, with 18 bases between the two ends. CDR3 length equals 15 residues. The CDR3 bases are TGTGCCAGCAGCCAAGAACGGACTACCAACCGAGGGCAGTACTTC. Amino acids: CASSQERTTNRGQYF.

In this sample, this clonotype turned up a few times. The chain links TRBV9 to TRBJ1-6, with a tentative D call TRBD1 (6 bases). CDR1 SGDLS and CDR2 YYNGEE come from the germline V gene. The CDR3 sequence is 14 residues long. The V gene lost 2 bases and the J gene lost 6 bases, with 9 bases spanning the gap. The CDR3 sequence is CASSVGQFNSPLHF. CDR3 DNA sequence: TGTGCCAGCAGCGTCGGACAGTTTAATTCACCCCTCCACTTT.

This clonotype appeared many times. The chain has TRBV27 and TRBJ2-3; 7 bases match TRBD2. Trimming took 4 bases from V and 4 from J; bases not matched to a gene: 2. The CDR3 length is 13 residues. Germline lookup yields CDR1 MNHEY and CDR2 SMNVEV (reference sequence). The CDR3 region is CASSWSGADTQYF. The CDR3 DNA reads TGTGCCAGCAGTTGGAGCGGGGCAGATACGCAGTATTTT.

At least ten counts were recorded for this clonotype. This chain uses TRBV6-2 or TRBV6-3 with TRBJ1-1, with D unresolved. Germline CDR1 MNHEY, CDR2 SVGEGT. The CDR3 has 13 amino acids. V lost 7 bases to trimming and J lost 1 base, with 10 bases between them. CDR3 bases: TGTGCCAGCACTCGCGATGGGAACACTGAAGCTTTCTTT. Translation gives CASTRDGNTEAFF.

This clonotype showed up just a few times. The rearrangement joins TRBV7-3 to TRBJ2-5; the match to TRBD2 covers 11 bases. Germline assignment: CDR1 SGHTA and CDR2 FQGTGA. The V and J ends lost 1 base and 2 bases, in that order; junction bases with no gene match: 6. The CDR3 spans 17 residues. The CDR3, as DNA: TGTGCCAGCAGCTTAAAAGCCCTAGCGGGGGGACAAGAGACCCAGTACTTC. Protein sequence: CASSLKALAGGQETQYF.

In its sample, this clonotype ranks as medium-sized. This chain links TRBV19 with TRBJ1-5; TRBD1 aligns across 7 bases. The length of the CDR3 is 17 residues. Trimming removed 0 bases from V and 4 bases from J; junction bases left unmatched: 9. In germline, CDR1 is LNHDA, CDR2 SQIVND (reference sequence). The CDR3 nucleotides read TGTGCCAGTAGTATAGATTATCCGACAGGGAGGAATCAGCCCCAGCATTTT. It codes for CASSIDYPTGRNQPQHF.

This clonotype occurred many times. The chain has TRBV5-1 and TRBJ2-7; weak D call: TRBD1 (6 bases). The germline CDR1 and CDR2 sequences are SGHRS and YFSETQ. The V end was cut by 6 bases, the J end by 2 bases, with 15 bases between. There are 14 residues in the CDR3. DNA of the CDR3: TGCGCCAGCAAGGGGGTCAGCGCGACCTACGAGCAGTACTTC. Translated: CASKGVSATYEQYF.

This clonotype was seen many times. CDR3 nucleotide sequence: TGTGCCAGCAGCATGGACGGTTTCGGTGAGCAGTTCTTC. Encoded protein: CASSMDGFGEQFF. The chain has TRBV7-3 and TRBJ2-1; D ambiguous. The germline V and J ends were trimmed by 5 bases and 9 bases, with 14 bases remaining between them. CDR1 is SGHTA and CDR2 is FQGTGA in the germline V gene. The CDR3 contains 13 residues. Full variable domain (remainder filled in from reference TRBV7-3 and TRBJ2-1): GAGVSQTPSNKVTEKGKYVELRCDPISGHTALYWYRQSLGQGPEFLIYFQGTGAADDSGLPNDRFFAVRPEGSVSTLKIQRTERGDSAVYLCASSMDGFGEQFFGPGTRLTVL.

This clonotype was seen a handful of times. This chain joins TRBV7-2 and TRBJ1-2; D uncertain. Trimming stripped 2 bases from V and 1 base from J, with 8 bases between. The CDR3 loop spans 14 amino acids. CDR1 and CDR2 from the germline V gene are SGHTA and FQGNSA. The CDR3 bases are TGTGCCAGCAGCTTAAGACTCCTTAACTATGGCTACACCTTC. Amino acid sequence: CASSLRLLNYGYTF. The entire variable domain, with the rest obtained from reference TRBV7-2 and TRBJ1-2, is as follows: GAGVSQSPSNKVTEKGKDVELRCDPISGHTALYWYRQSLGQGLEFLIYFQGNSAPDKSGLPSDRFSAERTGGSVSTLTIQRTQQEDSAVYLCASSLRLLNYGYTFGSGTRLTVV.

The chain carries TRBV6-6 and TRBJ2-2, with D perhaps TRBD1 or TRBD2 (6 bases each). The CDR3 has 16 residues. Germline V gives CDR1 MNHNY, CDR2 SVGAGI (reference sequence). The germline V and J ends were trimmed by 0 bases and 0 bases, with 8 bases remaining between them. The CDR3 here is CASSYSRGANTGELFF. CDR3 in DNA: TGTGCCAGCAGTTACTCGAGGGGGGCGAACACCGGGGAGCTGTTTTTT.

The CDR3 nucleotides are TGTGCCAGCAGCCTATTGGGATACACTGAAGCTTTCTTT. Amino acids: CASSLLGYTEAFF. V and J are TRBV11-3 and TRBJ1-1, with no clear D. Germline V gene lookup returns CDR1 SGHNT and CDR2 YENEEA. The V gene lost 5 bases and the J gene lost 3 bases, with 10 bases spanning the gap. The CDR3 totals 13 residues.

At least ten counts were recorded for this clonotype. The chain combines TRBV12-5 with TRBJ1-5; 10 positions match TRBD1. Germline V CDR1 and CDR2: LGHNT, FRNRAP. The CDR3 totals 15 residues. J lost 3 bases, V lost 1 base, and 0 bases had no gene match. CDR3 nucleotides: TGTGCTAGTGGTTTGGGACAGGGGGCCAATCAGCCCCAGCATTTT. As protein: CASGLGQGANQPQHF. Using reference TRBV12-5 and TRBJ1-5 for the parts outside the CDR3, the full variable domain is DARVTQTPRHKVTEMGQEVTMRCQPILGHNTVFWYRQTMMQGLELLAYFRNRAPLDDSGMPKDRFSAEMPDATLATLKIQPSEPRDSAVYFCASGLGQGANQPQHFGDGTRLSIL.

This clonotype was seen many times. This chain links TRBV7-6 with TRBJ1-1; the D is unclear. Trimming removed 7 bases at V and 0 bases at J, with 9 bases between. Germline loops: CDR1 SGHVS, CDR2 FNYEAQ. The CDR3 covers 13 residues. The DNA of the CDR3 is TGTGCCAGCATGGGGAATTTGAACACTGAAGCTTTCTTT. Its translation: CASMGNLNTEAFF.

This clonotype was counted many times. This chain links TRBV6-2 or TRBV6-3 with TRBJ2-2; 13 bases map to TRBD2. The CDR3 sequence is 18 residues long. The V segment lost 0 bases and the J segment 2 bases; nucleotides outside the gene matches: 3. Germline lookup yields CDR1 MNHEY and CDR2 SVGEGT. CDR3: CASSYSGTSGDNTGELFF. Here the CDR3 DNA reads TGTGCCAGCAGTTACTCGGGGACTAGCGGGGATAACACCGGGGAGCTGTTTTTT.

This clonotype has ten or more counts. The chain combines TRBV7-2 with TRBJ2-3; possible D gene TRBD2, 6 bases. This CDR3 has 14 amino acids. V lost 6 bases to trimming and J lost 2 bases, with 12 bases between them. In germline, CDR1 is SGHTA, CDR2 FQGNSA. The CDR3 here is CASRVADHTDTQYF. The CDR3 DNA is TGTGCCAGCAGGGTAGCGGATCACACAGATACGCAGTATTTT.

In its sample, this clonotype was seen many times. The V gene is TRBV5-4, the J gene TRBJ1-1, with D uncertain. Germline V CDR1 and CDR2: SGHNT, YYREEE (reference sequence). This CDR3 is built from 14 residues. Trimming stripped 4 bases from V and 0 bases from J, with 10 bases between. Here the CDR3 reads CASSPGLVNTEAFF. The CDR3, as DNA: TGTGCCAGCAGCCCAGGACTGGTGAACACTGAAGCTTTCTTT.

This clonotype was counted ten times or more. The chain joins TRBV24-1 to TRBJ2-2; D not resolved. With 9 bases removed from V and 2 bases from J, the gap between germline ends came to 15 bases. CDR1 and CDR2 (germline): KGHDR, SFDVKD. The length of the CDR3 is 15 residues. DNA for the CDR3: TGTGCCACCGGTCCGTCGCTCTCAAACACCGGGGAGCTGTTTTTT. This codes for CATGPSLSNTGELFF.

This clonotype was found a few times. This chain joins TRBV7-3 and TRBJ1-1; D is unresolved. V lost 5 bases, J lost 5 bases, and 18 bases lay in between. The CDR3 sequence is 15 residues long. The germline CDR1 and CDR2 sequences are SGHTA and FQGTGA. CDR3 DNA sequence: TGTGCCAGCAGCCCCACGGACTCGCGAAGGACTGAAGCTTTCTTT. Translating gives CASSPTDSRRTEAFF.

This clonotype was picked up many times. The rearrangement links TRBV19 to TRBJ1-1; 8 positions match TRBD1. CDR1 and CDR2 (germline): LNHDA, SQIVND (reference sequence). With V trimmed by 5 bases and J by 3 bases, 2 bases remained unmatched. CDR3 length equals 13 residues. This CDR3 reads CASSSTGDTEAFF. As DNA, the CDR3 is TGTGCCAGTAGTTCGACAGGGGACACTGAAGCTTTCTTT. Drawing the rest from reference TRBV19 and TRBJ1-1, the complete variable domain is DGGITQSPKYLFRKEGQNVTLSCEQNLNHDAMYWYRQDPGQGLRLIYYSQIVNDFQKGDIAEGYSVSREKKESFPLTVTSAQKNPTAFYLCASSSTGDTEAFFGQGTRLTVV.

This clonotype was detected many times. This chain connects TRBV5-6 to TRBJ2-1, with 8 bases matching TRBD1. The CDR3 loop spans 14 amino acids. Germline V gene sequence: CDR1 SGHDT, CDR2 YYEEEE. The V segment lost 2 bases and the J segment 8 bases; nucleotides outside the gene matches: 6. CDR3 sequence (DNA): TGTGCCAGCAGCTTCGGACAGGGCCCCTATGAGCAGTTCTTC. This gives the protein CASSFGQGPYEQFF.

This clonotype has more than one count but fewer than ten. The chain recombines TRBV18 with TRBJ1-2, with D unresolved. Trimming took 1 base from V and 1 from J, leaving 13 bases between them. The CDR3 loop spans 16 amino acids. Per the germline V gene, CDR1 is KGHSH and CDR2 is LQKENI. CDR3 protein: CASSPLADALNYGYTF. CDR3 in DNA: TGTGCCAGCTCACCACTGGCGGACGCCCTTAACTATGGCTACACCTTC.

This clonotype was observed many times. The chain carries TRBV11-2 and TRBJ1-1, with unresolved D. From germline, CDR1 is SGHAT and CDR2 FQNNGV. Trimming removed 3 bases from V and 0 bases from J, with 8 bases in between. This CDR3 region has 14 residues. The CDR3 region is CASSFERVNTEAFF. The CDR3 nucleotides read TGTGCCAGCAGCTTTGAGCGGGTGAACACTGAAGCTTTCTTT.

This clonotype was detected only a few times. The chain employs TRBV24-1 and TRBJ2-7; D possibly uses TRBD1 or TRBD2 (6 bases each). The germline V gene has CDR1 KGHDR and CDR2 SFDVKD. The V gene lost 8 bases and the J gene lost 5 bases, with 15 bases spanning the gap. The CDR3 loop spans 13 amino acids. The CDR3 DNA sequence: TGTGCCACCACCCAAGGGGGAGGTAACGAGCAGTACTTC. This sequence encodes CATTQGGGNEQYF.

This clonotype showed up just a few times. The chain links TRBV30 to TRBJ1-5; no reliable D call. Germline assignment: CDR1 GTSNPN and CDR2 SVGIG (reference sequence). The CDR3 loop spans 14 amino acids. V was trimmed by 3 bases and J by 8 bases, leaving 17 bases between them. CDR3 amino acids: CAWRGRPSWEPQHF. The CDR3 DNA is TGTGCCTGGAGAGGAAGGCCAAGTTGGGAGCCCCAGCATTTT.